The 32 T cell receptor beta chains reported below all come from one sample, sequenced in a study of cytomegalovirus exposure and HLA in healthy donors. A multiplex PCR was run with 60 Vbeta primers and 13 Jbeta primers. Clones were sequenced by immunoSEQ multiplex PCR, and TCRdb holds only the in-frame ones, with some missing. The sample carries roughly 120,000 clones, 77% recorded once. Sequencing was done on a sample of PBMCs. The receptors derive from a human donor in good health.

As regards this clone: A much larger clone lies one base from this, so it may be a read error. The chain couples TRBV27 to TRBJ1-1; no clear D. The length of the CDR3 is 12 residues. The V end lost 4 bases, the J end lost 0 bases, and 3 bases lay between the germline ends. From germline, CDR1 is MNHEY and CDR2 SMNVEV (reference sequence). The CDR3 is CASSSVNTEAFF. In nucleotides, the CDR3 is TGTGCCAGCAGTTCAGTGAACACTGAAGCTTTCTTT.

The chain joins TRBV7-2 to TRBJ2-7; 8 bases line up with TRBD2. The germline V gene has CDR1 SGHTA and CDR2 FQGNSA. The J segment lost 1 base and the V segment lost 6 bases, leaving 11 bases of the junction unmatched. The CDR3 runs to 16 residues. The CDR3 nucleotides are TGTGCCAGCAGTTTGTCGGCGGGAGGTGGGTCCTACGAGCAGTACTTC. Translating it yields CASSLSAGGGSYEQYF.

A few counts support this clone. The chain recombines TRBV11-2 with TRBJ1-1; D remains unclear. The ends were cut back, 1 base at V and 0 bases at J, with 15 bases in the middle. CDR3 length: 17 residues. CDR1 SGHAT and CDR2 FQNNGV come from the germline V gene. In DNA form, the CDR3 reads TGTGCCAGCAGCTTAGGGGTTTATCAGGCTCTGAACACTGAAGCTTTCTTT. Its protein is CASSLGVYQALNTEAFF.

On this clone itself: The junction does not match germline at one end; this may be a read error. The V and J genes are TRBV5-1 and TRBJ2-3, with D possibly being TRBD2 (6 bases). This CDR3 region has 17 residues. Germline CDR1 SGHRS, CDR2 YFSETQ. The CDR3 DNA follows: TGCGTCAGCAGCTTGGCTCCGGTTGCGGGATACACAGATACGCAGTATTTT. Residues: CVSSLAPVAGYTDTQYF.

The rearrangement uses TRBV10-3 and TRBJ1-2; 10 nucleotides agree with TRBD1. Per the germline V gene, CDR1 is ENHRY and CDR2 is SYGVKD. The CDR3 extends over 17 amino acids. J gave up 4 bases and V 0 bases, and 8 bases lay outside the gene matches. The CDR3 region is CAISESTGQGIGYGYTF. The CDR3 bases are TGTGCCATCAGTGAGTCTACGGGACAGGGGATCGGCTATGGCTACACCTTC.

The chain is built from TRBV18 and TRBJ1-2; D is perhaps TRBD1 (5 bases). Germline values: CDR1 KGHSH, CDR2 LQKENI. Trimming took off 2 bases at V and 4 bases at J, with 14 bases between the two ends. The CDR3 length is 15 residues. The CDR3 sequence: CASSPGNQGGYGYTF. The CDR3 DNA is TGTGCCAGCTCACCAGGGAATCAGGGAGGCTATGGCTACACCTTC.

The J gene is TRBJ2-5, the V gene TRBV7-2, with TRBD2 matching over 7 bases. With 4 bases clipped from V and 5 bases from J, the junction kept 7 bases outside the gene matches. The CDR3 contains 14 residues. Germline lookup yields CDR1 SGHTA and CDR2 FQGNSA. CDR3 amino acids: CASSWGGRFETQYF. CDR3 nucleotides: TGTGCCAGCAGCTGGGGCGGGAGATTCGAGACCCAGTACTTC.

The V and J genes are TRBV4-1 and TRBJ1-2; D not certain. Trimming pared 0 bases from V and 5 bases from J, leaving 7 bases between. Germline V gene lookup returns CDR1 MGHRA and CDR2 YSYEKL. This CDR3 has 13 amino acids. The CDR3 spells CASSQDRGYGYTF. The CDR3 coding sequence is TGCGCCAGCAGCCAAGATCGAGGATATGGCTACACCTTC.

The CDR3 DNA sequence: TGTGCCAGCAGCTTAGGATGGGCGGGGGACACCGGGGAGCTGTTTTTT. Protein sequence: CASSLGWAGDTGELFF. The chain joins TRBV11-3 to TRBJ2-2; the match to TRBD2 covers 7 bases. This CDR3 region has 16 residues. Trimming took 1 base from V and 3 from J; bases not matched to a gene: 5. The germline V gene encodes CDR1 SGHNT and CDR2 YENEEA.

The chain combines TRBV6-5 with TRBJ1-3; possibly TRBD1 for D (5 bases). V was trimmed by 2 bases and J by 7 bases, leaving 15 bases between them. This CDR3 spans 15 amino acids. CDR1 and CDR2 from the germline V gene are MNHEY and SVGAGI. The chain's CDR3 is CASSYAPGGRNTIYF. DNA for the CDR3: TGTGCCAGCAGTTACGCGCCGGGGGGAAGGAACACCATATATTTT.

The chain uses TRBV28 and TRBJ2-1, with D tentatively TRBD2 (6 bases). Trimming stripped 5 bases from V and 1 base from J, with 12 bases between. The CDR3 totals 15 residues. Germline V lookup: CDR1 MDHEN, CDR2 SYDVKM. The CDR3 sequence: CASSPPGGSYNEQFF. DNA for the CDR3: TGTGCCAGCAGTCCTCCCGGGGGTTCCTACAATGAGCAGTTCTTC.

The V call is TRBV5-1, the J call TRBJ2-5; 10 bases line up with TRBD2. V shed 4 bases and J 0 bases; nucleotides not matched to a gene: 9. There are 17 residues in the CDR3. Germline assignment: CDR1 SGHRS and CDR2 YFSETQ. The CDR3 DNA reads TGCGCCAGCAGCGGAGGACTAGCGGAACCAAACCAAGAGACCCAGTACTTC. Its protein product is CASSGGLAEPNQETQYF.

By share, this clone ranks as medium-sized. The chain links TRBV9 to TRBJ1-2; possibly TRBD1 for D (6 bases). CDR1 and CDR2 from the germline V gene are SGDLS and YYNGEE. The CDR3 covers 15 residues. The V end was cut by 0 bases, the J end by 8 bases, with 17 bases between. CDR3 amino acids: CASSVVPGTSDGYTF. CDR3 DNA sequence: TGTGCCAGCAGCGTAGTGCCGGGGACATCGGACGGCTACACCTTC.

This clone has only a few counts. This chain links TRBV15 with TRBJ2-4; 11 positions match TRBD2. Germline V gene lookup returns CDR1 LNHNV and CDR2 YYDKDF (reference sequence). After removal of 1 base from V and 0 bases from J, the junction contained 14 bases not matched to a gene. There are 21 residues in the CDR3. Here the CDR3 reads CATSRVERKLAGGLAKNIQYF. In DNA form, the CDR3 reads TGTGCCACCAGCAGAGTTGAGAGAAAGCTAGCGGGAGGTCTAGCCAAAAACATTCAGTACTTC.

The table lists this clone with a count of one. CDR3 protein: CASSTRTSGASTDTQYF. In DNA, the CDR3 is TGTGCCAGCAGCACCAGGACTAGCGGGGCTAGCACAGATACGCAGTATTTT. This chain connects TRBV21-1 to TRBJ2-3; the table's D call, TRBD2, has no DNA check behind it. TRBV21-1 is termed a pseudogene. The CDR3 totals 17 residues.

V usage is TRBV28 and J usage is TRBJ2-3; TRBD2 matches 10 bases. Germline assignment: CDR1 MDHEN and CDR2 SYDVKM. The CDR3 extends over 14 amino acids. The J segment lost 3 bases and the V segment lost 5 bases, leaving 2 bases of the junction unmatched. CDR3 region: CASSPLAGTDTQYF. For the CDR3, the DNA is TGTGCCAGCAGTCCACTAGCGGGAACAGATACGCAGTATTTT.

V and J are TRBV11-1 and TRBJ1-2; D may be TRBD1 (6 bases). The V gene's germline CDR1 is SGHAT and CDR2 FQDESV (reference sequence). The V gene lost 5 bases and the J gene lost 2 bases, with 9 bases spanning the gap. This CDR3 has 13 residues. This CDR3 is CASSATGNYGYTF. For the CDR3, the DNA is TGTGCCAGCAGCGCGACAGGAAACTATGGCTACACCTTC.

This chain links TRBV15 with TRBJ2-7, with D unresolved. Per germline, CDR1 LNHNV and CDR2 YYDKDF (reference sequence). The CDR3 is made up of 13 amino acids. V lost 0 bases and J 0 bases, leaving 3 bases between the germline ends. The CDR3 reads CATSRDVSYEQYF. CDR3 bases: TGTGCCACCAGCAGAGACGTCTCCTACGAGCAGTACTTC.

V gene TRBV27 combines with J gene TRBJ2-2; D is uncertain. CDR1 and CDR2 from the germline V gene are MNHEY and SMNVEV (reference sequence). The V end lost 5 bases, the J end lost 0 bases, and 4 bases lay between the germline ends. The CDR3 is 13 amino acids. The CDR3 loop is CASSPSNTGELFF. For the CDR3, the DNA is TGTGCCAGCAGTCCATCGAACACCGGGGAGCTGTTTTTT.

The J gene is TRBJ2-2, the V gene TRBV10-1; 12 bases are a match to TRBD2. V lost 6 bases, J lost 2 bases, and 7 bases stayed unmatched. The CDR3 contains 17 residues. Per the germline V gene, CDR1 is WNHNN and CDR2 is SYGVQD (reference sequence). CDR3 protein: CASSLTSGSANTGELFF. CDR3 in DNA: TGCGCCAGCAGCCTGACTAGCGGGAGCGCTAACACCGGGGAGCTGTTTTTT.

The chain recombines TRBV9 with TRBJ1-1; a weak D match, TRBD1 (6 bases). Germline V CDR1 and CDR2: SGDLS, YYNGEE. Trimming removed 1 base from V and 5 bases from J, with 15 bases in between. This CDR3 has 15 amino acids. CDR3 DNA: TGTGCCAGCAGCGTAACAGGACAGTGGAGAACTGAAGCTTTCTTT. Translating it yields CASSVTGQWRTEAFF. The full variable domain, in which reference TRBV9 and TRBJ1-1 provide the parts outside the CDR3, is DSGVTQTPKHLITATGQRVTLRCSPRSGDLSVYWYQQSLDQGLQFLIQYYNGEERAKGNILERFSAQQFPDLHSELNLSSLELGDSALYFCASSVTGQWRTEAFFGQGTRLTVV.

V is TRBV7-9 and J is TRBJ2-4, with TRBD2 matching over 8 bases. V was pared by 5 bases and J by 3 bases, with 18 bases of the junction left unmatched. Germline V gives CDR1 SEHNR, CDR2 FQNEAQ (reference sequence). There are 19 residues in the CDR3. Written as DNA, the CDR3 is TGTGCCAGCAGCAACCTCGGGGGGGTCGAGGTTGGGGTCAAAAACATTCAGTACTTC. Its protein product is CASSNLGGVEVGVKNIQYF. Variable domain in full (rest from reference TRBV7-9 and TRBJ2-4): DTGVSQNPRHKITKRGQNVTFRCDPISEHNRLYWYRQTLGQGPEFLTYFQNEAQLEKSRLLSDRFSAERPKGSFSTLEIQRTEQGDSAMYLCASSNLGGVEVGVKNIQYFGAGTRLSVL.

V is TRBV18 and J is TRBJ2-3, with 9 positions matching TRBD1. With V trimmed by 1 base and J by 6 bases, 17 bases remained unmatched. This CDR3 is 19 amino acids long. Germline lookup yields CDR1 KGHSH and CDR2 LQKENI. The CDR3 protein is CASSPRTGEAKAGIDTQYF. The CDR3 nucleotides are TGTGCCAGCTCACCACGGACAGGGGAAGCAAAAGCGGGGATTGATACGCAGTATTTT.

This chain connects TRBV10-1 to TRBJ2-3; TRBD1 agrees at 9 bases. Trimming cost V 8 bases and J 4 bases; bases outside gene matches: 4. The germline V gene has CDR1 WNHNN and CDR2 SYGVQD (reference sequence). The CDR3 loop spans 13 amino acids. Here the CDR3 DNA reads TGCGCCAGCGGGACAGGGCCAGCAGATACGCAGTATTTT. It codes for CASGTGPADTQYF.

This clone is a singleton in its sample. The rearrangement joins TRBV6-1 to TRBJ1-5; no definite D call. The CDR3 runs 15 residues. V lost 6 bases and J 0 bases, leaving 12 bases between the germline ends. Looked up from germline, CDR1 is MNHNS and CDR2 is SASEGT. The CDR3 reads CASRTTHYSNQPQHF. The CDR3 DNA reads as TGTGCCAGCAGGACAACACATTATAGCAATCAGCCCCAGCATTTT.

This rearrangement joins TRBV5-1 to TRBJ2-2; D possibly corresponds to TRBD2 (6 bases). This CDR3 spans 16 amino acids. V lost 4 bases and J 1 base, leaving 14 bases between the germline ends. Germline values: CDR1 SGHRS, CDR2 YFSETQ. The CDR3, as DNA: TGCGCCAGCAGCCGCGGGGACGGCCTGAACACCGGGGAGCTGTTTTTT. Amino acid sequence: CASSRGDGLNTGELFF.

This chain links TRBV6-5 with TRBJ1-5, with a tentative D call TRBD1 (6 bases). Germline CDR1 is MNHEY and CDR2 is SVGAGI. The CDR3 is 14 residues long. The CDR3 DNA follows: TGTGCTTCAGGGGCCGGGACTAGCAATCAGCCCCAGCATTTT. Translation gives CASGAGTSNQPQHF.

V and J are TRBV9 and TRBJ1-2; TRBD1 agrees at 12 bases. CDR3 size: 14 residues. Germline V gene data show CDR1 as SGDLS and CDR2 as YYNGEE. V dropped 5 bases and J dropped 2; count of bases not matched to a gene: 1. This CDR3 is CASRGQGANYGYTF. In DNA, the CDR3 is TGTGCCAGCAGGGGACAGGGGGCGAACTATGGCTACACCTTC.

The chain employs TRBV7-6 and TRBJ1-5, with 9 bases that match TRBD1. The CDR3 contains 16 residues. Germline-derived CDR1 and CDR2 are SGHVS and FNYEAQ. Losses at the gene ends were 5 bases for V and 6 bases for J; bases not matched to a gene: 11. CDR3 bases: TGTGCCAGCAGCCGCCTAGACAGGGGGTATAGTCAGCCCCAGCATTTT. Amino acids: CASSRLDRGYSQPQHF.

The J gene is TRBJ2-2, the V gene TRBV5-1; D ambiguous. This CDR3 contains 17 residues. From germline, CDR1 is SGHRS and CDR2 YFSETQ. Trimming took 0 bases from V and 1 from J, leaving 13 bases between them. CDR3 sequence (DNA): TGCGCCAGCAGCTTGGAACCACCTTCCAGGAACACCGGGGAGCTGTTTTTT. It encodes CASSLEPPSRNTGELFF.

The chain uses TRBV9 and TRBJ1-1; the D gene is possibly TRBD1 (6 bases). Trimming took 0 bases from V and 6 from J, leaving 18 bases between them. This CDR3 is built from 16 residues. Looked up from germline, CDR1 is SGDLS and CDR2 is YYNGEE. The CDR3 is CASSVGRRGGVAEAFF. In DNA, the CDR3 is TGTGCCAGCAGCGTAGGTCGCAGGGGAGGGGTAGCTGAAGCTTTCTTT. Based on the CDR3 plus reference TRBV9 and TRBJ1-1, the full variable domain is DSGVTQTPKHLITATGQRVTLRCSPRSGDLSVYWYQQSLDQGLQFLIQYYNGEERAKGNILERFSAQQFPDLHSELNLSSLELGDSALYFCASSVGRRGGVAEAFFGQGTRLTVV.

The CDR3 sequence is CASLGGTGEETQYF. Here the CDR3 DNA reads TGCGCCTCTCTGGGAGGGACAGGGGAAGAGACCCAGTACTTC. The chain joins TRBV5-1 to TRBJ2-5, with 10 bases fitting TRBD1. CDR3 length: 14 amino acids. With 10 bases clipped from V and 3 bases from J, the junction kept 9 bases outside the gene matches. Germline loops: CDR1 SGHRS, CDR2 YFSETQ.